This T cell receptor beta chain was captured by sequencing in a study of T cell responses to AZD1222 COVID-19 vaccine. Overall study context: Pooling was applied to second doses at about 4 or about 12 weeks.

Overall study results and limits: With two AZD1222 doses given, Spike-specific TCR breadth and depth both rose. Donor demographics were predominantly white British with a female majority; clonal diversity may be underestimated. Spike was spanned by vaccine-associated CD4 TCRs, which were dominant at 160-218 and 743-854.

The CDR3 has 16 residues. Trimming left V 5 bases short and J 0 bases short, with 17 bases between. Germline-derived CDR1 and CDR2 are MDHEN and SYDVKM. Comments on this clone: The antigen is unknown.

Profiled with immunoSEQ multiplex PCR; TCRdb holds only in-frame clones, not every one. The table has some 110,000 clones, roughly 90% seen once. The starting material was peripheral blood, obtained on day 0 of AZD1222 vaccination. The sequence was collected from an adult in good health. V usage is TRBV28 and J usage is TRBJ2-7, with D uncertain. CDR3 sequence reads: CASSPILFGVSYEQYF. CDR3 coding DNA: TGTGCCAGCAGTCCAATCCTCTTTGGGGTCTCCTACGAGCAGTACTTC.